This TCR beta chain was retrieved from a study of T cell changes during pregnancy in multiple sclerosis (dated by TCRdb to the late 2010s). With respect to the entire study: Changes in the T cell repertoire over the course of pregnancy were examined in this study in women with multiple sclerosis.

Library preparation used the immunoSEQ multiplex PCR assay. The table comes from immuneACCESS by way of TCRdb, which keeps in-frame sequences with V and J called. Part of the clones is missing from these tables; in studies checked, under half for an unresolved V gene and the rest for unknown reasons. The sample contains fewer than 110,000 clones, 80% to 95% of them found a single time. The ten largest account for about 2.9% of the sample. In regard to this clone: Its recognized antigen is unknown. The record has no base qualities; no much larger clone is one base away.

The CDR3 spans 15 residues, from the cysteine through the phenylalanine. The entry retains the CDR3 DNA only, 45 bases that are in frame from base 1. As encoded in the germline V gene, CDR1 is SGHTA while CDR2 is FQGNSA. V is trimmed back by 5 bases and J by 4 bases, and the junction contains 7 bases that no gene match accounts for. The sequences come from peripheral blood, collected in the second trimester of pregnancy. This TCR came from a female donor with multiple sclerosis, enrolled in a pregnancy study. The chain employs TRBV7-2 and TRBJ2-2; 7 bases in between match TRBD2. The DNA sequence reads TGTGCCAGCAGCCGAGAGACTAGCTCCACCGGGGAGCTGTTTTTT. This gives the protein CASSRETSSTGELFF. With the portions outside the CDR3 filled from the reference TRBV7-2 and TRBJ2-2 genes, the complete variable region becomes GAGVSQSPSNKVTEKGKDVELRCDPISGHTALYWYRQSLGQGLEFLIYFQGNSAPDKSGLPSDRFSAERTGGSVSTLTIQRTQQEDSAVYLCASSRETSSTGELFFGEGSRLTVL.